This TCR beta chain was sequenced for a study of T cells after yellow fever vaccination. Across the whole study: In the case of low-cell-number fractions, SMART-Seq v4 Ultra Low Input was used for preparation.

With 1 base removed from V and 6 bases from J, the gap between germline ends came to 23 bases. Germline loops: CDR1 SEHNR, CDR2 FQNEAQ (reference sequence). The CDR3 is made up of 18 amino acids. Template-switching 5'RACE yielded the TCR cDNA; a universal primer site and UMIs were added in the process. Using its own MiXCR run on the 5' RACE reads, TCRdb lists one record per CDR3 protein. This table has some 350,000 distinct CDR3 sequences, around 4.1% appearing once. This clonotype has only a few counts. Its cognate antigen is unknown. Broader study findings: Reappearing after the booster were most of the clones from primary vaccination (almost 97% CD4, 88% CD8). Overlap between CD4 and CD8 compartments was detected for a small share of clonotypes.

The starting material was PBMCs, obtained 5 days after the yellow fever booster vaccination. The source of this sequence is a man in his late teens or twenties who received the YFV17D yellow fever vaccine. The rearrangement links TRBV7-9 to TRBJ2-3; D might be TRBD2 (6 bases). CDR3 DNA: TGTGCCAGCAGCTTAGATATCCGGACAAAAGGGGAGGTCGATACGCAGTATTTT. Its protein product is CASSLDIRTKGEVDTQYF.